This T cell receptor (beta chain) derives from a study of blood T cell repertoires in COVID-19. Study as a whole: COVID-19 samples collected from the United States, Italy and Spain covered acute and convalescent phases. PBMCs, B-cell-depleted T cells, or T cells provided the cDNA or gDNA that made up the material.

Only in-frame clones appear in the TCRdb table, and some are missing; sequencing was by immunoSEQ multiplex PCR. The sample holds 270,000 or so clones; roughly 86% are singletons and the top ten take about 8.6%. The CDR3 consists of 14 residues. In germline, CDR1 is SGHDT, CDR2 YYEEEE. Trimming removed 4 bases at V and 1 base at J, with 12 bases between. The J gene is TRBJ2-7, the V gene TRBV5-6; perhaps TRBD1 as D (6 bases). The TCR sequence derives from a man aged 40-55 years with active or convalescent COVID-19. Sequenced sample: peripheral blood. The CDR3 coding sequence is TGTGCCAGCAGCCCCTATACAGGGTCCTACGAGCAGTACTTC. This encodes CASSPYTGSYEQYF.